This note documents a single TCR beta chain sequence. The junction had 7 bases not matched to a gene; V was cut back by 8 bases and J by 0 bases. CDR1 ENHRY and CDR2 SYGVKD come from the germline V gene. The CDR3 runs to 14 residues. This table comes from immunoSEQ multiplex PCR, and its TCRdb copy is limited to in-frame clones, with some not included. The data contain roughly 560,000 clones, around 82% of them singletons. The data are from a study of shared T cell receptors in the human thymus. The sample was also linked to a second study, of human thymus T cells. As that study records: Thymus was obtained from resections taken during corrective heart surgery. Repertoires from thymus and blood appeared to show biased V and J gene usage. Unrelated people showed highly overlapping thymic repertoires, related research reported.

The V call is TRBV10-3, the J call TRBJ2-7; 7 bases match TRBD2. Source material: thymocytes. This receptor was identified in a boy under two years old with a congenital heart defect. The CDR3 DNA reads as TGTGCCATCGGCGACCGGGACTACTCCTACGAGCAGTACTTC. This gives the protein CAIGDRDYSYEQYF.